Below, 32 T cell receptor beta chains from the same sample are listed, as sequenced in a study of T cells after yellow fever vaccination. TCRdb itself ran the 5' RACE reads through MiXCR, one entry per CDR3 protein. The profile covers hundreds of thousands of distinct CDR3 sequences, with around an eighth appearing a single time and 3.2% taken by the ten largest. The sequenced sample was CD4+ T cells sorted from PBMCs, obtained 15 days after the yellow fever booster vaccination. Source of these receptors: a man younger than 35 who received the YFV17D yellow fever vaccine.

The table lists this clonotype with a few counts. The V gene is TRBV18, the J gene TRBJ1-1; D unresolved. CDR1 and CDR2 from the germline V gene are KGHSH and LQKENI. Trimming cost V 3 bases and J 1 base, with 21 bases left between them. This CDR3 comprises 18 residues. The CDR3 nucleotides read TGTGCCAGCTCACCTTGGGAGACGTCTGCCGGTGGGAACACTGAAGCTTTCTTT. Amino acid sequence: CASSPWETSAGGNTEAFF.

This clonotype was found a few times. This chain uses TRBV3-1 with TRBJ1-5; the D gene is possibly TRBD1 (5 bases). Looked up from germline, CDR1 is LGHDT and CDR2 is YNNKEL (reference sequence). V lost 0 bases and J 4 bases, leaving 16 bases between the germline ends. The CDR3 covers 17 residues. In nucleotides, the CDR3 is TGTGCCAGCAGCCAAGATAAGGGACTTGGGGGAAATCAGCCCCAGCATTTT. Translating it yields CASSQDKGLGGNQPQHF. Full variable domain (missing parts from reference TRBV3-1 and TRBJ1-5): DTAVSQTPKYLVTQMGNDKSIKCEQNLGHDTMYWYKQDSKKFLKIMFSYNNKELIINETVPNRFSPKSPDKAHLNLHINSLELGDSAVYFCASSQDKGLGGNQPQHFGDGTRLSIL.

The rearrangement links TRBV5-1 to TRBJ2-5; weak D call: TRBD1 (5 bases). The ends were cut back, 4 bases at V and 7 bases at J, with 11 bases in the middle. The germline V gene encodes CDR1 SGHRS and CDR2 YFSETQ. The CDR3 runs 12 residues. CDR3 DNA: TGCGCCAGCAGCCCAGGGTTGGGGACCCAGTACTTC. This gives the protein CASSPGLGTQYF.

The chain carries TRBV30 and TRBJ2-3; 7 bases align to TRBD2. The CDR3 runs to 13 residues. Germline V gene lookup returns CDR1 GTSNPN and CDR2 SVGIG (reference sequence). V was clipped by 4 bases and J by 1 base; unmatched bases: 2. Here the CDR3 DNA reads TGTGCCTGGACGGCGGGGGGCACAGATACGCAGTATTTT. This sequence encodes CAWTAGGTDTQYF.

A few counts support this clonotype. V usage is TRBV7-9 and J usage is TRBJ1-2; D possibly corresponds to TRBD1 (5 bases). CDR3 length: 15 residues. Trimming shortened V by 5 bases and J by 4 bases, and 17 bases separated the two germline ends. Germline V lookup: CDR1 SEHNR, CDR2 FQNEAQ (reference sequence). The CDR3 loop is CASSPRAGASYGYTF. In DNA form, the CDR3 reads TGTGCCAGCAGCCCCCGCGCCGGGGCGAGCTATGGCTACACCTTC.

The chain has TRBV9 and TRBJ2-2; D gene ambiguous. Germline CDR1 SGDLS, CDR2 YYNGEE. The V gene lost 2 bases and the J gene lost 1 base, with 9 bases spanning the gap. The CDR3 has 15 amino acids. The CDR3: CASSVEAQNTGELFF. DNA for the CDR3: TGTGCCAGCAGCGTTGAGGCGCAGAACACCGGGGAGCTGTTTTTT.

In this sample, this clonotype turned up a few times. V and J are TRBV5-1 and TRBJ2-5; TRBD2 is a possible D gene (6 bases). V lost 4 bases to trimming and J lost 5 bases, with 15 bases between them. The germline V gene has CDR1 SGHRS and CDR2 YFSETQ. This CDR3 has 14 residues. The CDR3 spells CASSPRGSDETQYF. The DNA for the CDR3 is TGCGCCAGCAGCCCGCGGGGTTCCGACGAGACCCAGTACTTC. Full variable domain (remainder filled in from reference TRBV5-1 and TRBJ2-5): KAGVTQTPRYLIKTRGQQVTLSCSPISGHRSVSWYQQTPGQGLQFLFEYFSETQRNKGNFPGRFSGRQFSNSRSEMNVSTLELGDSALYLCASSPRGSDETQYFGPGTRLLVL.

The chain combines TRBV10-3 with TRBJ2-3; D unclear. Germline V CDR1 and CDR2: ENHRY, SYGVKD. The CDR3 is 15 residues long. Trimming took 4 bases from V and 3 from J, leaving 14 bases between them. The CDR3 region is CAISAQDPRTDTQYF. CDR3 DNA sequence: TGTGCCATCAGTGCTCAGGACCCGAGAACAGATACGCAGTATTTT.

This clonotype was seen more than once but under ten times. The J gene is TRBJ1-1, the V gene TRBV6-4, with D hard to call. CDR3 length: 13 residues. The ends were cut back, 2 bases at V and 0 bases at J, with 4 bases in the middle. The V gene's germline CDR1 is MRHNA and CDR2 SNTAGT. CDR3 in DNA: TGTGCCAGCAGTGACCAAATGAACACTGAAGCTTTCTTT. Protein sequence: CASSDQMNTEAFF.

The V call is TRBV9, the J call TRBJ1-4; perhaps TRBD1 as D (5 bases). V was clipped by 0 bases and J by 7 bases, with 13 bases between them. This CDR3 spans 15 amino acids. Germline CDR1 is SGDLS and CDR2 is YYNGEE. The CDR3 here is CASSVEGVRGEKLFF. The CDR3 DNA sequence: TGTGCCAGCAGCGTAGAAGGGGTTCGTGGTGAAAAACTGTTTTTT.

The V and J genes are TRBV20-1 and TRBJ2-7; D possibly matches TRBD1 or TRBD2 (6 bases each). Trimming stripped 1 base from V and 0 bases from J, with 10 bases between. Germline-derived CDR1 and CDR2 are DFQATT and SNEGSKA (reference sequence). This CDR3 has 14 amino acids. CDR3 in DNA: TGCAGTGCTAGAGTCGGGGGCAACTCCTACGAGCAGTACTTC. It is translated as CSARVGGNSYEQYF.

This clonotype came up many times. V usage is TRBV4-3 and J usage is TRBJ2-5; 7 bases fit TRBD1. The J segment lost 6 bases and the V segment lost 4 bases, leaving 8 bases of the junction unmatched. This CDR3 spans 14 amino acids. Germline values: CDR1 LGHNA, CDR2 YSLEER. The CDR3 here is CASSPRQGVKTQYF. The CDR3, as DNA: TGCGCCAGCAGCCCCCGACAGGGAGTAAAGACCCAGTACTTC.

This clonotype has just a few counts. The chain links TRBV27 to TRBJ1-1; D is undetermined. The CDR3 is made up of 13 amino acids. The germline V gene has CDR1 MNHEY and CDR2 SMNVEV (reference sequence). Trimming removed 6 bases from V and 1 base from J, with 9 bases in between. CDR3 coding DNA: TGTGCCAGCAGACCCAGGACGAACACTGAAGCTTTCTTT. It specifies CASRPRTNTEAFF.

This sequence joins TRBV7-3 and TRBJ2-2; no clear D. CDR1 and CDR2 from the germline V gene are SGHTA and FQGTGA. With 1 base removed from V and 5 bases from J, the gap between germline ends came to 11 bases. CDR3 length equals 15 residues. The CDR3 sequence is CASSLNRDQTGELFF. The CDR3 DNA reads TGTGCCAGCAGCTTAAATCGAGACCAGACCGGGGAGCTGTTTTTT. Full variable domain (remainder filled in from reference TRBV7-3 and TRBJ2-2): GAGVSQTPSNKVTEKGKYVELRCDPISGHTALYWYRQSLGQGPEFLIYFQGTGAADDSGLPNDRFFAVRPEGSVSTLKIQRTERGDSAVYLCASSLNRDQTGELFFGEGSRLTVL.

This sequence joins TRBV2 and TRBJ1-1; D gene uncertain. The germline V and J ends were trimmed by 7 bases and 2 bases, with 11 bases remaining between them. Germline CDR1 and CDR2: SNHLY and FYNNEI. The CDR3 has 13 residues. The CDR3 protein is CASMASRNTEAFF. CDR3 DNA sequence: TGTGCCAGCATGGCCAGTAGAAACACTGAAGCTTTCTTT.

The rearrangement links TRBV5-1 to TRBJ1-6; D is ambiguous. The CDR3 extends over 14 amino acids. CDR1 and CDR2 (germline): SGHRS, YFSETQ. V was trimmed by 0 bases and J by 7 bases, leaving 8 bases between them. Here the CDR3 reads CASSLGDINSPLHF. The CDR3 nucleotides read TGCGCCAGCAGCTTGGGAGACATCAATTCACCCCTCCACTTT.

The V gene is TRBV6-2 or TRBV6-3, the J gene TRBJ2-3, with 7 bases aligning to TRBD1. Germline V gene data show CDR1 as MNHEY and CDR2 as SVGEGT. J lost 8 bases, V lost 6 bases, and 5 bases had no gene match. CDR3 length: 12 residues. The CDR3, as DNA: TGTGCCAGCAGCCGGACAGGCGCTACGCAGTATTTT. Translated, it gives CASSRTGATQYF.

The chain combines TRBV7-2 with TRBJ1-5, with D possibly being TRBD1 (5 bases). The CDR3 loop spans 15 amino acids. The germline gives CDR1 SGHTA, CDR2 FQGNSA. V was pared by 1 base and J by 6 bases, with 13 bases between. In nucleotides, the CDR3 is TGTGCCAGCAGCTTAGGCGACAGACGGAGTCAGCCCCAGCATTTT. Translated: CASSLGDRRSQPQHF.

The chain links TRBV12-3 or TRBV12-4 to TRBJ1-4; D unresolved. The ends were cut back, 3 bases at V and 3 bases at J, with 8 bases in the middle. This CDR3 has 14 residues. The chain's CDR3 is CASSFWGSNEKLFF. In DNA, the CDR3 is TGTGCCAGCAGTTTTTGGGGATCTAATGAAAAACTGTTTTTT.

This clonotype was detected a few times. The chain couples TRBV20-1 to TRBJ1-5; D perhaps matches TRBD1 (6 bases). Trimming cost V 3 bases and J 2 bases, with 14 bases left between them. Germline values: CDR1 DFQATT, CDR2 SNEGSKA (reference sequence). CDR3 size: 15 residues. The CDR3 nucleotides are TGCAGTGCTAGGAGTGAGGGGGGCGGCAATCAGCCCCAGCATTTT. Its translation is CSARSEGGGNQPQHF.

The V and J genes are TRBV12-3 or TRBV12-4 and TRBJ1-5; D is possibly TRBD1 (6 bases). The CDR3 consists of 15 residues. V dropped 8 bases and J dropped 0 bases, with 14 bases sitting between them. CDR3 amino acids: CASRLGQNSNQPQHF. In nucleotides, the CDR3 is TGTGCCAGCCGCCTTGGACAGAATAGCAATCAGCCCCAGCATTTT.

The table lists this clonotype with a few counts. The CDR3 bases are TGTGCCAGCAGTTTACACAGGGGGCAGACCGGGGAGCTGTTTTTT. This translates into CASSLHRGQTGELFF. The chain has TRBV12-3 or TRBV12-4 and TRBJ2-2; TRBD1 matches 9 bases. The CDR3 contains 15 residues. V dropped 2 bases and J dropped 5; count of bases not matched to a gene: 3.

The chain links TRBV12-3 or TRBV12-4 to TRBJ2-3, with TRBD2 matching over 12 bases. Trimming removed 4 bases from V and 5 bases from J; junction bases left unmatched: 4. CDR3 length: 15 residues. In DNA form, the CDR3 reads TGTGCCAGCAGTTCTAGCGGGGGGGCGGTAGATACGCAGTATTTT. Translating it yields CASSSSGGAVDTQYF.

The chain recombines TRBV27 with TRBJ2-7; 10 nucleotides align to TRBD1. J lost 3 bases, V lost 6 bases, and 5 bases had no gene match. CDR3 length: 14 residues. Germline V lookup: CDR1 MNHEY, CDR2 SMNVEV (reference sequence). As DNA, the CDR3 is TGTGCCAGCAGCCGGGACAGGGGCCACTACGAGCAGTACTTC. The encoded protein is CASSRDRGHYEQYF.

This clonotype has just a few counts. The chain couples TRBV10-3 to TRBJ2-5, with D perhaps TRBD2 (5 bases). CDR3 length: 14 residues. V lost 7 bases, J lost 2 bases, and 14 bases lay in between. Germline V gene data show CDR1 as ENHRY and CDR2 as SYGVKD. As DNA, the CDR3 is TGTGCCATCAAGTCGGGGAACTCACAAGAGACCCAGTACTTC. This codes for CAIKSGNSQETQYF.

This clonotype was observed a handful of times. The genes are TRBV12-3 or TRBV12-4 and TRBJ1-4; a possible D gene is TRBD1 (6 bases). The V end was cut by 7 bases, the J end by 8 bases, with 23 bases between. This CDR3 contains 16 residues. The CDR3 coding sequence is TGTGCCAGCACCGAGATACAGGGCCTTGGTCGGGAAAAACTGTTTTTT. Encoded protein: CASTEIQGLGREKLFF.

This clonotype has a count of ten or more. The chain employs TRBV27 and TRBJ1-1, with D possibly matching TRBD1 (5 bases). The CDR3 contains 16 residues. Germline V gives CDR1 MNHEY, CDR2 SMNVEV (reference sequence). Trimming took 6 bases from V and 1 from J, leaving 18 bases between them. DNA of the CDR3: TGTGCCAGCAGAAGTTCACCGGGACGAGAGAACACTGAAGCTTTCTTT. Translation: CASRSSPGRENTEAFF.

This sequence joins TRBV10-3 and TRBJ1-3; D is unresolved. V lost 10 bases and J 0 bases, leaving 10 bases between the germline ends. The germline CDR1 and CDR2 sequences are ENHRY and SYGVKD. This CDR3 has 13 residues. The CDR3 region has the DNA TGTGCCACCCAAACGCTCTCTGGAAACACCATATATTTT. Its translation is CATQTLSGNTIYF.

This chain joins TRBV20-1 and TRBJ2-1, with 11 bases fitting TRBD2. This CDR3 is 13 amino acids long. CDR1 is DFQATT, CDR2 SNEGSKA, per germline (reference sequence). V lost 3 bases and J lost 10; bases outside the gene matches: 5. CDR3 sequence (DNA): TGCAGTGCTAGTCGCCCTAGCGGGGGGGAGCAGTTCTTC. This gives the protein CSASRPSGGEQFF.

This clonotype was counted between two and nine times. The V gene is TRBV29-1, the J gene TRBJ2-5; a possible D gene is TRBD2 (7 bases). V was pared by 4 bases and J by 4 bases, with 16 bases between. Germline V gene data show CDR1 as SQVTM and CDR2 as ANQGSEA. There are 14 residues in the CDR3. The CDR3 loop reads CSVASGVAGETQYF. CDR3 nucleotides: TGCAGCGTTGCATCAGGGGTAGCGGGAGAGACCCAGTACTTC.

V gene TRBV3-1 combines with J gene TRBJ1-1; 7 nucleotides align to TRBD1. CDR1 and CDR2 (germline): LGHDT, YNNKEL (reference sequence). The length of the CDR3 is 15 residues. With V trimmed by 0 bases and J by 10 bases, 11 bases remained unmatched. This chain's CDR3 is CASSQELGQVSRAFF. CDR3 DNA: TGTGCCAGCAGCCAAGAACTAGGACAGGTATCCCGAGCTTTCTTT.

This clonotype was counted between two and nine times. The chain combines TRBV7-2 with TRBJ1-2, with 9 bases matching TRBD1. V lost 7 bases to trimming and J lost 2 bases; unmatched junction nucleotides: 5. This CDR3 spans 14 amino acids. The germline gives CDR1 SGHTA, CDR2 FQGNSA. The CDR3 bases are TGTGCCAGCACCCCGGGACAGGGCAACTATGGCTACACCTTC. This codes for CASTPGQGNYGYTF.